The rows below give T cell receptor beta chains drawn from one sample of a study of blood T cell repertoires in COVID-19. Generated by immunoSEQ multiplex PCR, the TCRdb table keeps only in-frame clones and is missing some. In the table there are roughly 430,000 clones, 88% of which are singletons. Sequencing was done on a sample of PBMCs or T cells enriched from blood (not recorded which). All receptors come from a woman aged 40-49 years with acute COVID-19. Each CDR3 is given with its conserved first and last residue.

v_call	cdr3_aa
TRBV5-4	CAVLTGGTTDTQYF
TRBV6-5	CASRRPGGNQPQHF
TRBV21-1	CASSDHWDRGRRDSNQPQHF
TRBV30	CAWSDPRDKSYEQYF
TRBV7-9	CASSLAYLGGDRTTIYF
TRBV19	CASSIGWGGTEAFF
TRBV7-9	CASSLGQEFYEQYF
TRBV19	CASSAYRGNNAYEQYF
TRBV7-2	CASSRRTGFFTEAFF
TRBV5-3	CARSLKGGPETQYF
TRBV11-2	CASSQDRASGAYEQYF
TRBV10-3	CAISTVVEGEQYF
TRBV5-4	CASSLAGGTYNEQFF
TRBV19	CASSIQGSQPQHF
TRBV24-1	CATSADRGDPGDTGELFF
TRBV2	CASSVQLGNEQFF
TRBV7-6	CASSLGTSGGAGSYEQYF
TRBV5-6	CASSSTGGEGQPQHF
TRBV5-6	CASSLARGLYEQYF
TRBV5-4	CASSWGGTEKPYGYTF
TRBV24-1	CATRPDQAGGNQPQHF
TRBV9	CASSGTGYNTEAFF
TRBV7-9	CASSLGQGRAEQFF
TRBV6-5	CASIWTATYEQYF
TRBV3-1/TRBV3-2	CASSQAGQQNTEAFF
TRBV2	CASPTMRGYTF
TRBV4-2	CASSPLAGGLYNEQFF
TRBV19	CASSMTSGGRGDTQYF
TRBV30	CAWRLSAGGTYEQYF
TRBV12-5	CASGSTGQGVRGANVLTF
TRBV29-1	CSVYGYGYTF
TRBV5-1	CASSSGTGPNTIYF
TRBV29-1	CSVLRGPMNTEAFF
TRBV7-9	CASSLGQNEKLFF
TRBV3-1/TRBV3-2	CASSQSGNQPQHF
TRBV7-2	CAIRTGLAGGPGEQFF
TRBV11-2	CASSLDTRGSSYEQYF
TRBV24-1	CATSDLVGQGTSEQFF
TRBV2	CASSAGQTEAFF
TRBV2	CASSDPGTSGVEDEQFF
TRBV5-5	CASSLDRTGPNYGYTF
TRBV27	CASSLSRGLEPQHF
TRBV7-9	CATLWGRKSAGYTF
TRBV6-5	CASSLSFGELFF
TRBV7-8	CASSQDRTQETQYF
TRBV7-8	CASIEYGQGRTEAFF
TRBV30	CASGGYNSPLHF
TRBV6-1	CASSEERAGANVLTF
TRBV30	CARGDRGYLNEAFF
TRBV6-2/TRBV6-3	CASSYPGQLYEQYF
TRBV21-1	CASSNDRAGNTIYF
TRBV7-8	CASSPTAGYGYTF
TRBV15	CATSLTTGNGYTF
TRBV7-2	CASSFSRNYGYTF
TRBV5-6	CASSRPGTGDSYEQYF
TRBV11-2	CASSLVLGALSEAFF
TRBV5-6	CASSLPGTPYGYTF
TRBV11-2	CASSLKQTQYF
TRBV19	CASSIGRTLAQHF